The rows below give T cell receptor beta chains drawn from one sample of a study of cytomegalovirus exposure and HLA in healthy donors. Measured with immunoSEQ multiplex PCR; TCRdb has only the in-frame clones, and not every one. The repertoire holds 95,000 to 150,000 clones, around 80% seen once, with 0.2% to 0.25% in the top ten. The specimen was PBMCs. These receptors originate from a man aged 45 to 65 in good health and CMV-seronegative. The CDR3 runs from the conserved cysteine through the conserved F or W. Clone size is shown for a subset of rows, as once, few, many or a class of expanded clone.

>few|TRBJ2-3|TRBV5-1
CASRATGDTQYF
>NA|TRBJ2-3|TRBV5-1
CASRSGPGTDTQYF
>once|TRBJ2-2|TRBV28
CASSFMGLAGGLRTGELFF
>NA|TRBJ2-7|TRBV7-9
CASSLSGDRGYEQYF
>NA|TRBJ1-4|TRBV27
CASKVGGNWGPNEKLFF
>once|TRBJ2-3|TRBV7-8
CASSLGSADTQYF
>NA|TRBJ2-4|TRBV28
CASRAWAKNIQYF
>NA|TRBJ1-2|TRBV19
CASRAQSEGFYGYTF
>NA|TRBJ2-3|TRBV4-1
CASRGDTQYF
>NA|TRBJ1-4|TRBV9
CASSGMDRSYEKLFF
>NA|TRBJ2-1|TRBV7-2
CATVGGSGGNNEQFF
>NA|TRBJ2-2|TRBV5-1
CASSLAGGRAAGELFF
>NA|TRBJ2-1|TRBV10-3
CAISEAGTSKSSYNEQFF
>few|TRBJ1-4|TRBV5-1
CASSFPGNNEKLFF
>NA|TRBJ2-2|TRBV9
CASSVPDSTGELFF
>NA|TRBJ2-1|TRBV7-3
CASSPQGNNNEQFF
>once|TRBJ1-6|TRBV27
CASTDGGSYNSPLHF
>once|TRBJ2-6|TRBV11-3
CASSLESRRQDGSGANVLTF
>once|TRBJ2-4|TRBV5-6
CASSLPGAKNIQYF
>NA|TRBJ2-3|TRBV15
CATSPDRGASDTQYF
>NA|TRBJ1-1|TRBV5-5
CASSSPTGMNTEAFF
>NA|TRBJ2-4|TRBV7-2
CASSLVRPGEIAKNIQYF
>NA|TRBJ2-2|TRBV7-2
CASSPAGLWTGELFF
>NA|TRBJ1-1|TRBV5-1
CASRQNIGAPEAFF
>NA|TRBJ2-6|TRBV9
CASSVGIGGSGANVLTF
>NA|TRBJ1-1|TRBV19
CASSLPDRGKAFF
>NA|TRBJ2-2|TRBV5-1
CASSEAGYENTGELFF
>few|TRBJ2-5|TRBV5-6
CASSPRDQETQYF
>NA|TRBJ2-3|TRBV5-1
CASSPTGGSTDTQYF
>NA|TRBJ2-7|TRBV5-1
CASSQTLAAEQYF
>NA|TRBJ2-7|TRBV5-1
CASSPGQFYEQYF
>once|TRBJ2-7|TRBV25-1
CASTGGYEQYF
>NA|TRBJ1-5|TRBV10-1
CASSEGPGEYSNQPQHF
>NA|TRBJ2-7|TRBV29-1
CSVGTGVEQYF
>few|TRBJ2-3|TRBV29-1
CSVSMGAGVGDTQYF
>NA|TRBJ2-7|TRBV5-6
CASSRDRGGAYF
>once|TRBJ2-3|TRBV21-1
CASSKKGWDSVTDTQYF
>NA|TRBJ1-6|TRBV9
CASSVGHSNSPLHF
>NA|TRBJ2-1|TRBV28
CASSFRVLDEQFF
>few|TRBJ2-2|TRBV4-3
CASSQGLTALGNTGELFF
>few|TRBJ1-3|TRBV6-5
CASSYRLSSGNTIYF
>NA|TRBJ1-6|TRBV2
CASSPDRGATPLHF
>NA|TRBJ2-1|TRBV9
CASSASGTGPRTDEQFF
>NA|TRBJ2-5|TRBV29-1
CSVVMHLRSGTSDRETQYF
>NA|TRBJ1-2|TRBV14
CASSQDRRGDGYTF
>NA|TRBJ2-7|TRBV30
CAWNSGCEQYF
>NA|TRBJ1-5|TRBV18
CASSLDRERTQPQHF
>few|TRBJ2-1|TRBV6-5
CATSSYNEQFF
>NA|TRBJ1-5|TRBV21-1
CASSKGEGDQPQHF
>NA|TRBJ2-7|TRBV19
CASSTPDGPGGSYEQYF
>NA|TRBJ2-4|TRBV2
CASRQGLVGSKNIQYF
>NA|TRBJ1-6|TRBV7-9
CASSLGDLPLHF
>NA|TRBJ2-7|TRBV19
CASSIGGAGSYEQYF